The clone carrying this T cell receptor beta chain was detected only a few times. The data belong to a study of blood T cell repertoires in COVID-19. Study summary: From T cells, B-cell-depleted T cells, or PBMCs came the material, which was cDNA or gDNA.

The CDR3 runs to 14 residues. In germline, CDR1 is SNHLY, CDR2 FYNNEI. V shed 8 bases and J 1 base; nucleotides not matched to a gene: 5. Study processing details: Estimates of nucleated cell counts were drawn from the amplification of reference gene primers. TCRdb's copy holds only in-frame clones and misses some; the assay was immunoSEQ multiplex PCR. V and J calls and clone size are as listed in that table; D and trimming were resolved from the DNA. Of about 200,000 clones listed, 70% to 90% were seen once; the top ten hold 4.5% to 5%. The J gene is TRBJ2-1, the V gene TRBV2; 7 positions agree with TRBD2. This TCR came from an elderly woman with acute or convalescent COVID-19. The sample was peripheral blood. Here the CDR3 reads CASSISGSYNEQFF. The CDR3 nucleotides read TGTGCCAGCTCCATTAGCGGGTCCTACAATGAGCAGTTCTTC.